This entry concerns a single T cell receptor beta chain. The length of the CDR3 is 14 residues. V shed 7 bases and J 6 bases; nucleotides not matched to a gene: 6. The CD8+ and CD4+ T cells were isolated magnetically using a negative isolation approach, whereas the TEMRA cells were enriched by FACS. An input of 0.5 to 1 ug of RNA was subjected to reverse transcription using random hexamers. An immunoSEQ multiplex PCR amplified TCR beta CDR3 over 54 Vbeta and 13 Jbeta. One entry per CDR3 protein results from TCRdb running MiXCR on the immunoSEQ multiplex PCR reads. The sample lists fewer than 200,000 distinct CDR3 sequences, about 91% occurring once. The sample belongs to a study of CD8 T cells in Susac syndrome. Study-wide background: The sequenced Susac syndrome patients comprised six with active disease and fewer than 10 in remission.

V gene TRBV12-3 or TRBV12-4 combines with J gene TRBJ2-2; 9 bases align to TRBD1. Sequenced sample: CD4+ T cells from PBMCs. This sequence was found in a human donor with Susac syndrome. As DNA, the CDR3 is TGTGCCAGCACCTCGGGGACAGGGCCCGGGGAGCTGTTTTTT. The encoded protein is CASTSGTGPGELFF.